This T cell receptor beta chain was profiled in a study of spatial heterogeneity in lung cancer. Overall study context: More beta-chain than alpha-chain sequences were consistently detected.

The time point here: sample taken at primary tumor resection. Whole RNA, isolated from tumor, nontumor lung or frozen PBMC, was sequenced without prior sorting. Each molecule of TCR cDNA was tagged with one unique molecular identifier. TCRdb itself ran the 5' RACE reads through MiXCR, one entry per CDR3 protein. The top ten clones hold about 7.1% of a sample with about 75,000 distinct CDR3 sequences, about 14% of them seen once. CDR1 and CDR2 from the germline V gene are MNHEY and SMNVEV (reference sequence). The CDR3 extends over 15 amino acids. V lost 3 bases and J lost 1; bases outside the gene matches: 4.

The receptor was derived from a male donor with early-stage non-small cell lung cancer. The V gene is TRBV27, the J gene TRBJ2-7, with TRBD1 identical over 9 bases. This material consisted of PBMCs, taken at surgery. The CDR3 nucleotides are TGTGCCAGCAGTTTCCGGGACAGGGTTTCCTACGAGCAGTACTTC. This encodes CASSFRDRVSYEQYF.